What follows describes a single TCR beta chain. The record originates from a study of shared clonotypes between healthy human individuals. Assay used: immunoSEQ multiplex PCR; TCRdb lists only in-frame clones, some missing. The table shows millions of clones, with around nine tenths occurring only once. Germline trimming cut 4 bases from V and 4 bases from J; bases unmatched to any gene: 13. CDR3 length: 17 amino acids. The germline gives CDR1 LGHNA, CDR2 YNFKEQ. The chain carries TRBV4-2 and TRBJ2-5, with 9 bases that match TRBD2. The source material was naive CD4+ T cells sorted from blood. Described subset: CD45RA+ positively selected. This TCR was recovered from a man aged 18 to 30 in good health. The CDR3 DNA follows: TGTGCCAGCAGCCCGGCGGGGAGCGGGGGGTTGGGAGAGACCCAGTACTTC. This sequence encodes CASSPAGSGGLGETQYF.